This section outlines one T cell receptor beta chain sequence together with its context. The antigen is unknown. Germline lookup yields CDR1 SGHNT and CDR2 YYREEE (reference sequence). V was cut by 1 base and J by 1 base, with 11 bases left in between. The length of the CDR3 is 15 residues. This sample stems from a study of cytomegalovirus exposure and HLA in healthy donors. Despite likely unrecorded immune exposures, the donors were nominally healthy at the time of sampling. Findings and caveats of the study: In a later analysis, common viral pathogens appeared linked to several of the most significant clusters. Reported findings show TCR beta sequences accurately forecast HLA-A and HLA-B alleles in most subjects. Being productive about 90% or about 30% of the time was typical of most TCR beta V segments in an earlier analysis.

PCR primers comprised 60 Vbeta and 13 Jbeta primers. The repertoire was sequenced with immunoSEQ multiplex PCR; TCRdb's copy has only in-frame clones and lacks some. The sample has about 140,000 clones; around 85% are singletons. Material for sequencing was PBMCs. The receptor's source is a female donor in good health and CMV-seronegative. The chain carries TRBV5-4 and TRBJ2-5; the D gene is possibly TRBD2 (6 bases). The CDR3 DNA reads as TGTGCCAGCAGCTTGAATAGCGGCCCCCAAGAGACCCAGTACTTC. Its protein product is CASSLNSGPQETQYF.